This T cell receptor (beta chain) is drawn from a study of T cells expressing NK-cell markers. Study summary: Cells sorted as CD3+CD56+NKG2C+, CD3+CD56+NKG2C- and CD3+CD56-NKG2C+ T cells supplied the TCR beta repertoires.

Regarding this clonotype: Its antigen is unidentified.

From germline, CDR1 is LGHDT and CDR2 YNNKEL (reference sequence). The CDR3 has 12 residues. Template switching by 5'RACE with UMIs generated the TCR beta cDNA. TCRdb reprocessed the 5' RACE reads and reports one entry per CDR3 protein, with no DNA. The repertoire table contains 250,000 to 300,000 distinct CDR3 sequences. Study-wide points: In five to seven donors, dominant CD3+CD56+NKG2C+ clonotypes ranked among the top 10 CD8+ clonotypes. Researchers report these clonotypes also headed the CD3+CD56-NKG2C+ fraction in a handful of donors.

Material: blood T cells: a sorted CD56 or NKG2C T cell subset, CD4+ or CD8+ T cells, or bulk PBMC T cells (not recorded which). The chain couples TRBV3-1 to TRBJ1-2; TCRdb's D gene call, TRBD1, goes unchecked for lack of DNA. The TCR sequence derives from a woman aged 18 to 69 in good health. CDR3 sequence: CASSQEQAPYTF.